This is a list of T cell receptor beta chains from one sample in a study of human T cells and chemical hapten exposure. One entry per CDR3 protein results from TCRdb running MiXCR on the RACE reads. The table records about 83,000 distinct CDR3 sequences, roughly 7.1% of them present only once. This sample comprised whole blood, obtained in connection with sensitization to the hapten diphenylcyclopropenone (DPC). Receptors originate from a woman in her 30s with alopecia areata. Some clones in this sample may be carry-over from other donors' samples. Both conserved end residues are part of each CDR3.

v_call	cdr3_length	j_call	cdr3_aa
TRBV19	14	TRBJ1-5	CASKGRGNNQPQHF
TRBV6-1	15	TRBJ1-1	CASTYRVGGGTEAFF
TRBV20-1	13	TRBJ2-1	CSARRSGRDEQFF
TRBV12-3/TRBV12-4	13	TRBJ2-1	CASFEGESYEQFF
TRBV20-1	14	TRBJ1-2	CSAREGGVSYGYTF
TRBV12-3/TRBV12-4	14	TRBJ1-2	CASSLSLFLDGYTF
TRBV14	13	TRBJ2-1	CASSQGQRSEQFF
TRBV30	11	TRBJ2-3	CAGEVGDTQYF
TRBV4-1	16	TRBJ1-1	CASSQERGSLNTEAFF
TRBV14	14	TRBJ2-1	CASSQNSGYNEQFF
TRBV20-1	9	TRBJ1-2	CSAAGGYTF
TRBV18	12	TRBJ1-2	CASSAGAYGYTF
TRBV6-5	15	TRBJ2-1	CASSYRSSGVGEQFF
TRBV5-5	13	TRBJ2-2	CATQGRYTGELFF
TRBV27	13	TRBJ1-2	CASSATGNYGYTF
TRBV5-5	19	TRBJ1-6	CASSWTSTGDGSYNSPLHF
TRBV29-1	15	TRBJ2-7	CSVGASGGVFDEQYF
TRBV9	18	TRBJ2-6	CASSETGGAASGANVLTF
TRBV6-6	14	TRBJ2-7	CASIRQGQGGEQYF
TRBV6-4	13	TRBJ2-2	CASSERATGELFF
TRBV6-5	13	TRBJ2-2	CASSSGRPGELFF
TRBV7-3	13	TRBJ1-1	CASGLQPNTEAFF
TRBV10-3	16	TRBJ1-2	CAISRDRGSLGYGYTF
TRBV19	16	TRBJ2-6	CASSIIRSSGANVLTF
TRBV5-4	16	TRBJ2-3	CASSLVTGSGADTQYF
TRBV29-1	11	TRBJ1-2	CSVDGTYGYTF
TRBV19	13	TRBJ1-2	CASRQTARYGYTF
TRBV10-3	14	TRBJ1-2	CAIRPWTGGYGYTF
TRBV12-3/TRBV12-4	15	TRBJ1-6	CASSFGGTANSPLHF
TRBV12-3/TRBV12-4	14	TRBJ2-3	CASSPGGLPDTQYF
TRBV3-1	14	TRBJ1-1	CASSPEVLNTEAFF
TRBV7-2	17	TRBJ2-1	CASSQRGGGVSYNEQFF
TRBV12-3/TRBV12-4	13	TRBJ1-1	CASRSSENTEAFF
TRBV5-1	13	TRBJ1-6	CASSGDRGSPLHF
TRBV6-5	16	TRBJ2-3	CASSRLSWGGTDTQYF
TRBV20-1	15	TRBJ1-1	CSAGGHTAAWTEAFF
TRBV5-6	16	TRBJ2-5	CASSLGIPEGFRTQYF
TRBV7-9	14	TRBJ1-4	CASSLRQGREKLFF
TRBV6-6	12	TRBJ2-7	CASSLQGLEQYF
TRBV29-1	13	TRBJ2-5	CSVSGGGRETQYF
TRBV5-6	15	TRBJ1-3	CASTPGRSSGNTIYF
TRBV20-1	16	TRBJ2-1	CSASADQTASYNEQFF
TRBV7-7	13	TRBJ2-3	CASSLSGRDTQYF
TRBV20-1	15	TRBJ1-1	CSARTGGTWNTEAFF
TRBV6-5	15	TRBJ2-7	CASSYSAGPSYEQYF